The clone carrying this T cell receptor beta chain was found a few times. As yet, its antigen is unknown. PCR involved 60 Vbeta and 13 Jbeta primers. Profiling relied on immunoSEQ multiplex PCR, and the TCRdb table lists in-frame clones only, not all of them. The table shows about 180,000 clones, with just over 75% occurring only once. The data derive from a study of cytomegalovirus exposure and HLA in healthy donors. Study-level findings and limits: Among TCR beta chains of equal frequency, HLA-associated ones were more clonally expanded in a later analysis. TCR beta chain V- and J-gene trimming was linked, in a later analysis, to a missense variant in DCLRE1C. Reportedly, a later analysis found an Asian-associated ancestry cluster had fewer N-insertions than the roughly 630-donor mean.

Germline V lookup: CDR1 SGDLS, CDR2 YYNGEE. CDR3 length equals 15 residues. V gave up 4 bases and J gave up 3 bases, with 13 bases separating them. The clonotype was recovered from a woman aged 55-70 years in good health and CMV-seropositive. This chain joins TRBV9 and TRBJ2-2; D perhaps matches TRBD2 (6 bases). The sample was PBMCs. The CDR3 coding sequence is TGTGCCAGCAGCCCCCGCGGGGTCTACACCGGGGAGCTGTTTTTT. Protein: CASSPRGVYTGELFF.